This passage covers 8 T cell receptor beta chains from one sample sequenced in a study of memory CD4+ T cells and cytomegalovirus serostatus. Single viable CD3+CD4+CD8-CD45RO+ cells were sorted as the memory CD4+ T cells. Only in-frame clones appear in the TCRdb table, and some are missing; sequencing was by immunoSEQ multiplex PCR. The sample lists some 54,000 clones, 60% to 85% occurring once. Sequenced: memory CD4+ T cells from blood. These receptors came from an adult in good health and CMV-seropositive.

The chain uses TRBV6-5 and TRBJ1-1; a possible D gene is TRBD1 (5 bases). The CDR3 totals 11 residues. V was pared by 11 bases and J by 3 bases, with 10 bases between. Germline V gives CDR1 MNHEY, CDR2 SVGAGI. The CDR3 DNA sequence: TGTGCCGCAGTGGGGGACACTGAAGCTTTCTTT. Translation gives CAAVGDTEAFF.

V usage is TRBV7-2 and J usage is TRBJ1-6, with D possibly matching TRBD1 (6 bases). CDR3 size: 12 residues. The V gene's germline CDR1 is SGHTA and CDR2 FQGNSA. Trimming took 6 bases from V and 11 from J, leaving 11 bases between them. The CDR3 sequence is CASRQGQTPLHF. The CDR3 DNA sequence: TGTGCCAGCAGACAGGGTCAGACACCCCTCCACTTT.

The chain couples TRBV5-1 to TRBJ2-3; D perhaps matches TRBD1 (5 bases). This CDR3 spans 14 amino acids. Germline values: CDR1 SGHRS, CDR2 YFSETQ. The germline V and J ends were trimmed by 4 bases and 1 base, with 10 bases remaining between them. This CDR3 is CASSPDSRTDTQYF. The DNA for the CDR3 is TGCGCCAGCAGCCCAGACAGCCGCACAGATACGCAGTATTTT.

The V call is TRBV6-1, the J call TRBJ2-5, with 12 bases lining up with TRBD2. The CDR3 sequence is 15 residues long. Looked up from germline, CDR1 is MNHNS and CDR2 is SASEGT. V was clipped by 5 bases and J by 3 bases; unmatched bases: 4. The CDR3 spells CASSSRLAGEETQYF. In DNA form, the CDR3 reads TGTGCCAGCAGTTCCCGACTAGCGGGAGAAGAGACCCAGTACTTC.

This chain joins TRBV19 and TRBJ1-3; 9 bases are a match to TRBD1. The germline V gene encodes CDR1 LNHDA and CDR2 SQIVND (reference sequence). This CDR3 is built from 16 residues. Trimming cost V 6 bases and J 2 bases; bases outside gene matches: 8. The CDR3 DNA sequence: TGTGCCAGTAGCCCCTGGGGGACAGGGACTGGAAACACCATATATTTT. This gives the protein CASSPWGTGTGNTIYF.

The chain couples TRBV7-8 to TRBJ1-2; D unresolved. Germline loops: CDR1 SGHVS, CDR2 FQNEAQ. The CDR3 is 14 residues long. V was pared by 2 bases and J by 8 bases, with 15 bases between. CDR3 nucleotide sequence: TGTGCCAGCAGCTTACTGGCCGAAGGGTTAGGCTACACCTTC. It specifies CASSLLAEGLGYTF.

The rearrangement joins TRBV7-8 to TRBJ2-1; a weak D match, TRBD2 (6 bases). V lost 5 bases and J 6 bases, leaving 14 bases between the germline ends. Germline V gives CDR1 SGHVS, CDR2 FQNEAQ. This CDR3 comprises 14 residues. The CDR3 DNA is TGTGCCAGCAGCCCCCGTACTAGCTCCAATGAGCAGTTCTTC. This sequence encodes CASSPRTSSNEQFF.

The chain carries TRBV5-8 and TRBJ2-3; tentatively, D is TRBD2 (5 bases). The CDR3 covers 15 residues. V gave up 4 bases and J gave up 2 bases, with 14 bases separating them. Germline V gene data show CDR1 as SGHTS and CDR2 as YDEGEE. CDR3 sequence (DNA): TGTGCCAGCAGCCCCCGACTAACCGTCACAGATACGCAGTATTTT. This encodes CASSPRLTVTDTQYF.